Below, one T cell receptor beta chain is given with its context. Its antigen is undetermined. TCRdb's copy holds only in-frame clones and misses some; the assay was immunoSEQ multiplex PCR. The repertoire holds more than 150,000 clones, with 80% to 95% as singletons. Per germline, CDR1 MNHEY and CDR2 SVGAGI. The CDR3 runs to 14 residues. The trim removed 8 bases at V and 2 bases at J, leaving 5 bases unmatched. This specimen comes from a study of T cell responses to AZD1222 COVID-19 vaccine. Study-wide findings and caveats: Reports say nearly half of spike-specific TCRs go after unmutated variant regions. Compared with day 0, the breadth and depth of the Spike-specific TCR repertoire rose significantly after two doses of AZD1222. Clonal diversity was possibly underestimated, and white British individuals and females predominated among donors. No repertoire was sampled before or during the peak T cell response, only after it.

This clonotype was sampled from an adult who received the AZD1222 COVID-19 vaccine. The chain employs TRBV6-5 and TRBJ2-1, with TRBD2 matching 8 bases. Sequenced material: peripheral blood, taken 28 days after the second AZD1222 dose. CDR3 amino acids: CASLASGPYNEQFF. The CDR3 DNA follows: TGTGCCAGCCTGGCTAGCGGGCCCTACAATGAGCAGTTCTTC.